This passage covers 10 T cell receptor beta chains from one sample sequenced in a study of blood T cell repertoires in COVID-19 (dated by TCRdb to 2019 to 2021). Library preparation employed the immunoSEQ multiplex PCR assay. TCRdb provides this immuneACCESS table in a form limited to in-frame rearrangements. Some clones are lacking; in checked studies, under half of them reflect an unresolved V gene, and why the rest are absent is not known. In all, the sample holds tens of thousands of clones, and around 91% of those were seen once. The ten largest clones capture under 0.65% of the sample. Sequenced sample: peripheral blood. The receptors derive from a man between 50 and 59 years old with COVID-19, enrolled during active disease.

CDR3 region: CASSPVAGGRETQYF. In DNA form, the CDR3 reads TGTGCCAGCAGCCCCGTAGCGGGAGGGCGTGAGACCCAGTACTTC. This chain links TRBV7-9 with TRBJ2-5; 11 nucleotides agree with TRBD2. V was pared by 5 bases and J by 5 bases, with 7 bases of the junction left unmatched. Germline V CDR1 and CDR2: SEHNR, FQNEAQ (reference sequence). CDR3 size: 15 residues.

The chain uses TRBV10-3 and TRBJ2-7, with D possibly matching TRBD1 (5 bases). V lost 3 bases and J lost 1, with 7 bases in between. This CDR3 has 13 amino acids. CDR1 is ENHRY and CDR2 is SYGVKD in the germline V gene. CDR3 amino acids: CAISDYRSYEQYF. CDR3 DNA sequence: TGTGCCATCAGTGATTACAGGTCCTACGAGCAGTACTTC.

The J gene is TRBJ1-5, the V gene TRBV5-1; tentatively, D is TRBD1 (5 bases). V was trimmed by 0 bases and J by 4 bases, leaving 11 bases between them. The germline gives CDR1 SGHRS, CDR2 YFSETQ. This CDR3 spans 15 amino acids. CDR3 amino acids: CASSLAGVGNQPQHF. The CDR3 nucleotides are TGCGCCAGCAGCTTGGCGGGGGTAGGGAATCAGCCCCAGCATTTT.

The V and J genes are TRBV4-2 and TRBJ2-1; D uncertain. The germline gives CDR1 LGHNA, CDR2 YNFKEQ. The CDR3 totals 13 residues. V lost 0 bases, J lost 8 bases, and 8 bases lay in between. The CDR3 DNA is TGTGCCAGCAGCCAAGAAATAGTCTATGAGCAGTTCTTC. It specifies CASSQEIVYEQFF.

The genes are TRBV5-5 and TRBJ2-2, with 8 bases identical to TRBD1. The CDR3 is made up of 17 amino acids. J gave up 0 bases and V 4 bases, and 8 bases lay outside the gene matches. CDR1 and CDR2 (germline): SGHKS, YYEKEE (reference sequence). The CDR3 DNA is TGTGCCAGCAGCACGGGACAGGCCCTCGCGAACACCGGGGAGCTGTTTTTT. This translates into CASSTGQALANTGELFF. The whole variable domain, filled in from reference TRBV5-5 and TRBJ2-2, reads DAGVTQSPTHLIKTRGQQVTLRCSPISGHKSVSWYQQVLGQGPQFIFQYYEKEERGRGNFPDRFSARQFPNYSSELNVNALLLGDSALYLCASSTGQALANTGELFFGEGSRLTVL.

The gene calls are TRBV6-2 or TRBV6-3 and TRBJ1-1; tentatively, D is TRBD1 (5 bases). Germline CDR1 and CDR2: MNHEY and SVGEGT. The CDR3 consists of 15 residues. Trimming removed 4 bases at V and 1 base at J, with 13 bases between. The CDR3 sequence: CASSLEGMGNTEAFF. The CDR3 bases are TGTGCCAGCAGTTTGGAGGGGATGGGGAACACTGAAGCTTTCTTT.

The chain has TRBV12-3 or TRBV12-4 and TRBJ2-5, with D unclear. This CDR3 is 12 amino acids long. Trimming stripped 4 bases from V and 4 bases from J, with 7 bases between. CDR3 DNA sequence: TGTGCCAGCAGTTGGAGAGTAGAGACCCAGTACTTC. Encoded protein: CASSWRVETQYF.

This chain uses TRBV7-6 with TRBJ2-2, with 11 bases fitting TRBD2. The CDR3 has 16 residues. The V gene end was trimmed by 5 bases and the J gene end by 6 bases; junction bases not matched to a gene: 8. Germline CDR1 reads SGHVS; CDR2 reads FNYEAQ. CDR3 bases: TGTGCCAGCAGCCCGGCTAGCGGGAGGCCCCCCGGGGAGCTGTTTTTT. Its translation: CASSPASGRPPGELFF.

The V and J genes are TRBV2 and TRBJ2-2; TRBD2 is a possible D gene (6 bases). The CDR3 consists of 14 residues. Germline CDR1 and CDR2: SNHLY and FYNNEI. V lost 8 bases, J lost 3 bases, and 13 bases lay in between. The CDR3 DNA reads TGTGCCAGCTCCCATGAGCGGGACACCGGGGAGCTGTTTTTT. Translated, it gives CASSHERDTGELFF.

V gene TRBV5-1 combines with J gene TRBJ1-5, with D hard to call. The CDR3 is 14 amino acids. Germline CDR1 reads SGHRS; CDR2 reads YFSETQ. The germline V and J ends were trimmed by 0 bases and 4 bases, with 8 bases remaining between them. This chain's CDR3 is CASSLAGENQPQHF. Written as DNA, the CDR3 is TGCGCCAGCAGCTTGGCCGGGGAGAATCAGCCCCAGCATTTT.